This T cell receptor beta chain emerged from a study of graft-versus-host responses after intestinal transplantation. Overall study findings and caveats: There were GvH clones found in recipient marrow, and some of them appeared first in ileum or blood. Levels of circulating GvH clones at their peak were associated with early post-transplant HvG declines.

This clone appeared once. Antigen specificity is unknown. Profiling relied on immunoSEQ multiplex PCR, and the TCRdb table lists in-frame clones only, not all of them. There are about 50,000 clones in the sample; about 90% occur only once, and about 2.6% lies in the top ten. Germline CDR1 GTSNPN, CDR2 SVGIG (reference sequence). Unmatched junction bases numbered 3, after V lost 0 bases and J lost 4 bases. The CDR3 is made up of 15 amino acids. The chain carries TRBV30 and TRBJ2-2, with 9 positions matching TRBD2. This clonotype originated in a human donor who was the organ donor for an intestinal transplant. Sequences were derived from unstimulated CD4+ T cells sorted from spleen or lymph node cells, sampled before transplant. For the CDR3, the DNA is TGTGCCTGGAGTGTGCTAGCGGGGACCACCGGGGAGCTGTTTTTT. As protein: CAWSVLAGTTGELFF.